This entry is about one TCR beta chain. The antigen is not known. The assay was immunoSEQ multiplex PCR, and TCRdb's table has in-frame clones only and misses some. The sample lists roughly 350,000 clones; 80% to 90% were seen once. The data are from a study of Ad26.COV2.S vaccination and SARS-CoV-2 variants. Turning to the study itself: Dosing was one shot or two shots 56 days apart. Regarding the study as a whole: In TCR breadth and depth analyses, total T cell responses may have been underestimated. Non-spike TCR breadth showed similarity between vaccine and placebo recipients. People who got the vaccine had more spike-specific TCR breadth than people who got placebo.

Sample treatment: about 20 received Ad26.COV2.S at low or high dose, single or two shots; five or six received placebo; per-sample allocation not given. After the first vaccine or placebo injection, samples were drawn on day 63. V was cut by 2 bases and J by 1 base, with 8 bases left in between. The CDR3 is made up of 15 amino acids. Per the germline V gene, CDR1 is KGHDR and CDR2 is SFDVKD. Sequences were derived from peripheral blood, sampled in a trial of Ad26.COV2.S vaccine versus placebo. The rearrangement uses TRBV24-1 and TRBJ2-1; maybe TRBD1 (5 bases). The clonotype was recovered from a person aged 18-65 years who received the Ad26.COV2.S COVID-19 vaccine or a placebo. CDR3 loop: CATSDSAGSYNEQFF. The CDR3 DNA reads as TGTGCCACCAGTGATTCGGCAGGGTCCTACAATGAGCAGTTCTTC.